What follows describes a single T cell receptor (beta chain). Its cognate antigen is unknown. Ahead of thyroid surgery, no patient had received treatment of any kind. This sample is drawn from a study of metastatic and nonmetastatic thyroid tumors. Overall study: Both malignant and benign thyroid patients supplied peripheral blood and tumor or nodule tissue samples, across which the repertoires of these patients were then compared. Study conclusions and caveats: It was reported that TCR beta diversity was significantly higher in malignant thyroid tumors than benign nodules, in blood and tumor.

Under the authors' procedure: The distant-metastasis classifier for papillary thyroid cancer was built from CDR3 differences across clinicopathological groups. TCRdb re-analyzed the PCR reads through MiXCR. In this record, the V and J calls reflect TCRdb's handling and not the investigators' own analysis. The sample consists of 30,000 to 45,000 clones, around 30% of them appearing once. The germline V gene has CDR1 DFQATT and CDR2 SNEGSKA (reference sequence). The CDR3 covers 18 residues. Unmatched junction bases numbered 11, after V lost 0 bases and J lost 2 bases. Input material: blood. The chain has TRBV20-1 and TRBJ2-3, with 10 nucleotides matching TRBD2. This TCR was sampled from a male donor with papillary thyroid cancer or a benign thyroid nodule (not recorded which). Some clones in this sample may be carry-over from other donors' samples. CDR3 sequence: CSARDDTRTSGHTDTQYF. DNA for the CDR3: TGCAGTGCTAGAGATGACACTCGGACTAGCGGACACACAGATACGCAGTATTTT.